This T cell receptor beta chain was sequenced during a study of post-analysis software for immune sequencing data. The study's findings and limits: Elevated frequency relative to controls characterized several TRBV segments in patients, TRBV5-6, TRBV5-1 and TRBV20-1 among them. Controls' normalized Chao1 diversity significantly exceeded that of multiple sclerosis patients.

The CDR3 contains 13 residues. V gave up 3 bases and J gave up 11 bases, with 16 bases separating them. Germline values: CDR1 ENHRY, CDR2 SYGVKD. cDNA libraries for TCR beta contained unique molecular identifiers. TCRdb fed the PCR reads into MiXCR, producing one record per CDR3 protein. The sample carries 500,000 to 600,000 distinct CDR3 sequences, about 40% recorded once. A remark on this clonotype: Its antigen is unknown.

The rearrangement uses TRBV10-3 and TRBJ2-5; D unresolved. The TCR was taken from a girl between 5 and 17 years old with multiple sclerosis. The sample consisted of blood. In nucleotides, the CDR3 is TGTGCCATCAGTGAAACCGTCCGCAATGAGCAGTACTTC. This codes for CAISETVRNEQYF.